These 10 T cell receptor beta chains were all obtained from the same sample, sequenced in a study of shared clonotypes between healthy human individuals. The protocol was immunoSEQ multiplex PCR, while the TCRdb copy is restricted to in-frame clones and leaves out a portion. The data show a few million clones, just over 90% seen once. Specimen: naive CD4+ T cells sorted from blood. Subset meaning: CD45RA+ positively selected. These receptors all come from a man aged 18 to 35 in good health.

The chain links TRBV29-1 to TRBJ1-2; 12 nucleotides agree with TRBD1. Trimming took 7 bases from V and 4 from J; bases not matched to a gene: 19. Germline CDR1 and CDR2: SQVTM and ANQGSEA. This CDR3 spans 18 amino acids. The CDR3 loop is CSAPRDRGRSMIFYGYTF. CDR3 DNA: TGCAGCGCCCCCCGGGACAGGGGGCGCAGTATGATCTTCTATGGCTACACCTTC.

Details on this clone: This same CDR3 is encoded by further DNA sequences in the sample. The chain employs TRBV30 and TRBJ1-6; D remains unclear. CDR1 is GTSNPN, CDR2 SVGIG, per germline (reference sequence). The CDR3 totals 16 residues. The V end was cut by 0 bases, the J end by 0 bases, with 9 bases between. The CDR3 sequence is CAWSVGPSSYNSPLHF. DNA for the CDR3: TGTGCCTGGAGTGTGGGTCCTAGCTCCTATAATTCACCCCTCCACTTT.

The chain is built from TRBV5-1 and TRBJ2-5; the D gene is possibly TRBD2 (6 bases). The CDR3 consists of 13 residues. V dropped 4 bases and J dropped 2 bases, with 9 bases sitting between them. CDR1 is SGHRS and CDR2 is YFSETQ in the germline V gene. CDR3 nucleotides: TGCGCCAGCAGCCAGGGACTTCAAGAGACCCAGTACTTC. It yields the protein CASSQGLQETQYF. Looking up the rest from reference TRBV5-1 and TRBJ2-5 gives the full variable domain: KAGVTQTPRYLIKTRGQQVTLSCSPISGHRSVSWYQQTPGQGLQFLFEYFSETQRNKGNFPGRFSGRQFSNSRSEMNVSTLELGDSALYLCASSQGLQETQYFGPGTRLLVL.

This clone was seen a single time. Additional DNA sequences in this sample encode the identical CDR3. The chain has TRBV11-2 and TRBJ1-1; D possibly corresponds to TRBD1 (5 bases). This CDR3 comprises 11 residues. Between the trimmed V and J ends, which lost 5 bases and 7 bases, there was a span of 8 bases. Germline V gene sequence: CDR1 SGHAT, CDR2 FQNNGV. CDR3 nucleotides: TGTGCCAGCAGCCCGCAGGGTGAAGCTTTCTTT. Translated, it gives CASSPQGEAFF.

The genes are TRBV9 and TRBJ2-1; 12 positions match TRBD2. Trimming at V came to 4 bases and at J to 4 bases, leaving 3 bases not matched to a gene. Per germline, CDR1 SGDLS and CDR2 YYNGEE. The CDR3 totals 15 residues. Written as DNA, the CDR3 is TGTGCCAGCAGCTTAGGACTAGCGGGATACAATGAGCAGTTCTTC. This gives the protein CASSLGLAGYNEQFF.

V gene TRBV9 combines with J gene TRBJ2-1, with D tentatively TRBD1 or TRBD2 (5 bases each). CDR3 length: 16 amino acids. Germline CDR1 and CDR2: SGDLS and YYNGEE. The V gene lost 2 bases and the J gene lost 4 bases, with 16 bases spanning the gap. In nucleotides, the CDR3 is TGTGCCAGCAGCGTCGAGACGGGGCTTGGATACAATGAGCAGTTCTTC. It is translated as CASSVETGLGYNEQFF.

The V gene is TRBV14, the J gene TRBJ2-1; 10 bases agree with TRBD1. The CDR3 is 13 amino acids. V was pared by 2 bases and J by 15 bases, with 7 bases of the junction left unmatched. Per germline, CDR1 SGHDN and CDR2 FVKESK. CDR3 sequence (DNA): TGTGCCAGCAGCCAATACGGACAGGGGGAATGGTTCTTC. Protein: CASSQYGQGEWFF.

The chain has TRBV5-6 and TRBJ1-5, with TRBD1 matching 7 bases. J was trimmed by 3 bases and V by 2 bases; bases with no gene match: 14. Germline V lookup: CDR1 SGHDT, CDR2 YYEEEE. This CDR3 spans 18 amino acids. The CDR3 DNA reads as TGTGCCAGCAGCTTTATGGGACAGCAACGGCAGAACAATCAGCCCCAGCATTTT. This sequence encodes CASSFMGQQRQNNQPQHF.

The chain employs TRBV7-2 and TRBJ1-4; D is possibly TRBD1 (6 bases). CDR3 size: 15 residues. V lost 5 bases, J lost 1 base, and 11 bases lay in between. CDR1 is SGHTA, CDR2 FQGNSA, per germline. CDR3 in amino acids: CASSLRTVTNEKLFF. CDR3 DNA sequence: TGTGCCAGCAGCCTCCGGACAGTAACTAATGAAAAACTGTTTTTT.

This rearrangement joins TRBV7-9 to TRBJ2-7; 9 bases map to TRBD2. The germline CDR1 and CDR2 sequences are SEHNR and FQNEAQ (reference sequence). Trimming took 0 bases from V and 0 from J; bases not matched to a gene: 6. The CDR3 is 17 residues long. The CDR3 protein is CASSLATTSGSSYEQYF. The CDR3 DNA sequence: TGTGCCAGCAGCTTAGCAACGACTAGCGGAAGCTCCTACGAGCAGTACTTC.